Below, one T cell receptor beta chain is given with its context. What it binds is not known. The CDR3 sequence is 15 residues long. Germline CDR1 SGHRS, CDR2 YFSETQ. Trimming stripped 0 bases from V and 7 bases from J, with 17 bases between. The data stem from a study of Ad26.COV2.S vaccination and SARS-CoV-2 variants. Study results and limitations: Measurement of non-spike TCR breadth gave similar results in vaccine and placebo recipients.

The table came from immunoSEQ multiplex PCR; TCRdb's copy has only in-frame clones and leaves some out. The sample carries some 410,000 clones, about nine tenths recorded once. Treatment specified: 19 received Ad26.COV2.S at low or high dose, single or two shots; several received placebo; per-sample allocation not given. Following the first vaccine or placebo injection, samples were taken on day 63. As its vector, the vaccine had Ad26, which expressed Wuhan-strain SARS-CoV-2 spike. The sequenced sample was peripheral blood, obtained in a trial of Ad26.COV2.S vaccine versus placebo. The chain joins TRBV5-1 to TRBJ2-7; possible D gene TRBD2, 7 bases. The TCR originated in a person between 18 and 65 years old who received the Ad26.COV2.S COVID-19 vaccine or a placebo. The CDR3 DNA follows: TGCGCCAGCAGCTTGGACTCGGGGGGCCCTCGGGAGCAGTACTTC. Protein sequence: CASSLDSGGPREQYF.